A single sample gave rise to the 16 T cell receptor beta chains below, sequenced in a study of T-cell memory formation after mild COVID-19. MiXCR was run by TCRdb on the 5' RACE reads, yielding one entry per CDR3 protein. The table has 550,000 to 700,000 distinct CDR3 sequences, under 20% seen once. The sequenced sample consisted of PBMCs or a T cell subset sorted from them (not recorded which). All receptors come from an adult woman who had mild COVID-19 (a few samples of this study predate the infection). Cell type and time point are not known.

In this sample, this clonotype turned up a few times. The chain combines TRBV20-1 with TRBJ2-1; 10 bases align to TRBD2. The CDR3 contains 16 residues. Germline V lookup: CDR1 DFQATT, CDR2 SNEGSKA (reference sequence). J lost 10 bases, V lost 6 bases, and 18 bases had no gene match. This CDR3 reads CSAGLASGRGFKEQFF. CDR3 DNA sequence: TGCAGTGCCGGGTTGGCTAGCGGGAGAGGGTTCAAGGAGCAGTTCTTC.

This clonotype was observed a handful of times. The rearrangement links TRBV5-6 to TRBJ1-2; 7 nucleotides line up with TRBD1. The V and J ends lost 4 bases and 7 bases, in that order; junction bases with no gene match: 7. The CDR3 contains 13 residues. The germline CDR1 and CDR2 sequences are SGHDT and YYEEEE. This chain's CDR3 is CASSGGDSPGYTF. DNA for the CDR3: TGTGCCAGCAGCGGGGGGGACAGCCCTGGCTACACCTTC.

This clonotype was counted a few times. The chain uses TRBV4-1 and TRBJ2-1, with D perhaps matching TRBD1 or TRBD2 (5 bases each). Trimming took off 0 bases at V and 3 bases at J, with 12 bases between the two ends. Per the germline V gene, CDR1 is MGHRA and CDR2 is YSYEKL. The CDR3 spans 16 residues. The CDR3 region is CASSQDWGRNYNEQFF. As DNA, the CDR3 is TGCGCCAGCAGCCAAGACTGGGGACGGAACTACAATGAGCAGTTCTTC.

This clonotype has more than one count but fewer than ten. The chain links TRBV5-1 to TRBJ1-2; 9 bases are shared with TRBD1. The CDR3 runs to 15 residues. Germline CDR1 SGHRS, CDR2 YFSETQ. Germline trimming cut 2 bases from V and 6 bases from J; bases unmatched to any gene: 8. DNA of the CDR3: TGCGCCAGCAGCTTCCCGGGACAGGGATGGAATGGCTACACCTTC. Translating gives CASSFPGQGWNGYTF.

This sequence joins TRBV4-1 and TRBJ2-3; D is ambiguous. This CDR3 comprises 15 residues. CDR1 MGHRA and CDR2 YSYEKL come from the germline V gene. With 4 bases removed from V and 2 bases from J, the gap between germline ends came to 13 bases. CDR3 nucleotide sequence: TGCGCCAGCAGCCCCATAAGGCCCTTCACAGATACGCAGTATTTT. This encodes CASSPIRPFTDTQYF.

This clonotype appeared a few times. The rearrangement uses TRBV28 and TRBJ2-1, with 15 positions matching TRBD2. Trimming took 10 bases from V and 8 from J; bases not matched to a gene: 9. Germline V gene lookup returns CDR1 MDHEN and CDR2 SYDVKM. The CDR3 consists of 15 residues. CDR3 in DNA: TGTGCCACAGATCCGGGACTAGCGGGAGGATATGAGCAGTTCTTC. Amino acid sequence: CATDPGLAGGYEQFF.

This clonotype was counted between two and nine times. The chain carries TRBV7-3 and TRBJ2-3; no clear D. Between the trimmed V and J ends, which lost 5 bases and 4 bases, there was a span of 10 bases. The CDR3 sequence is 13 residues long. Germline V gene sequence: CDR1 SGHTA, CDR2 FQGTGA. As DNA, the CDR3 is TGTGCCAGCAGCCTGGATGTGGCAGATACGCAGTATTTT. The encoded protein is CASSLDVADTQYF.

This clonotype was seen a handful of times. The chain carries TRBV7-6 and TRBJ1-6; D is uncertain. This CDR3 has 13 residues. Trimming removed 6 bases from V and 6 bases from J, with 9 bases in between. Germline V gene sequence: CDR1 SGHVS, CDR2 FNYEAQ. This CDR3 is CASRQTSNSPLHF. In DNA form, the CDR3 reads TGTGCCAGCAGACAGACAAGTAATTCACCCCTCCACTTT.

The chain is built from TRBV7-6 and TRBJ2-1, with TRBD2 matching over 10 bases. V dropped 2 bases and J dropped 7; count of bases not matched to a gene: 8. Germline assignment: CDR1 SGHVS and CDR2 FNYEAQ. The CDR3 runs 16 residues. The CDR3 spells CASSLTSSGGGNEQFF. CDR3 DNA sequence: TGTGCCAGCAGCTTAACATCTAGCGGGGGAGGGAATGAGCAGTTCTTC.

This clonotype turned up a few times. The V gene is TRBV12-3 or TRBV12-4, the J gene TRBJ2-1; D not resolved. The CDR3 has 14 residues. Trimming left V 8 bases short and J 2 bases short, with 13 bases between. For the CDR3, the DNA is TGTGCCAGCCAGGCCGTAGTGGCCTACAATGAGCAGTTCTTC. It yields the protein CASQAVVAYNEQFF.

The sample holds a few counts of this clonotype. The chain is built from TRBV24-1 and TRBJ2-1; possible D gene TRBD2, 6 bases. This CDR3 is built from 15 residues. Germline V lookup: CDR1 KGHDR, CDR2 SFDVKD. Trimming pared 2 bases from V and 4 bases from J, leaving 11 bases between. The CDR3 DNA is TGTGCCACCAGTGATTCGGGACTGGATTACAATGAGCAGTTCTTC. Protein sequence: CATSDSGLDYNEQFF.

The V gene is TRBV12-3 or TRBV12-4, the J gene TRBJ1-2, with 10 bases lining up with TRBD1. Trimming took 7 bases from V and 4 from J; bases not matched to a gene: 6. This CDR3 is built from 14 residues. Here the CDR3 reads CASTDRGQVYGYTF. CDR3 bases: TGTGCCAGCACCGACAGGGGGCAGGTCTATGGCTACACCTTC.

The chain uses TRBV15 and TRBJ1-5; 7 nucleotides agree with TRBD1. Germline V gene sequence: CDR1 LNHNV, CDR2 YYDKDF (reference sequence). V dropped 2 bases and J dropped 3; count of bases not matched to a gene: 7. The CDR3 loop spans 16 amino acids. CDR3 loop: CATSRLLGTVNQPQHF. In DNA form, the CDR3 reads TGTGCCACCAGCAGACTCCTCGGGACAGTCAATCAGCCCCAGCATTTT.

V is TRBV6-4 and J is TRBJ2-1; D gene unclear. Trimming shortened V by 2 bases and J by 2 bases, and 16 bases separated the two germline ends. Per germline, CDR1 MRHNA and CDR2 SNTAGT. The CDR3 extends over 17 amino acids. In DNA form, the CDR3 reads TGTGCCAGCAGTGACCACCCACGGACCCAGGCCTACAATGAGCAGTTCTTC. Residues: CASSDHPRTQAYNEQFF.

V usage is TRBV7-3 and J usage is TRBJ2-3, with a weak D call TRBD1 (6 bases). The V end lost 0 bases, the J end lost 6 bases, and 22 bases lay between the germline ends. The CDR3 runs 18 residues. Germline V gene lookup returns CDR1 SGHTA and CDR2 FQGTGA. CDR3 amino acids: CASSLTSVGLGALDTQYF. CDR3 in DNA: TGTGCCAGCAGCTTAACTAGTGTAGGACTGGGGGCGTTGGATACGCAGTATTTT.

This clonotype was recorded a few times. This rearrangement joins TRBV20-1 to TRBJ2-5; TRBD1 matches 8 bases. Germline trimming cut 2 bases from V and 5 bases from J; bases unmatched to any gene: 19. Germline-derived CDR1 and CDR2 are DFQATT and SNEGSKA (reference sequence). This CDR3 spans 18 amino acids. CDR3 in DNA: TGCAGTGCTAGAATAACTCCGGGAGACAGGGGAGTTTCGGAGACCCAGTACTTC. Amino acid sequence: CSARITPGDRGVSETQYF.